This entry concerns a single T cell receptor beta chain. The CDR3 runs 15 residues. Germline CDR1 and CDR2: SGHTA and FQGNSA. V was pared by 1 base and J by 5 bases, with 11 bases between. Sequencing used immunoSEQ multiplex PCR; TCRdb keeps in-frame clones, though not all of them. The repertoire includes approximately 300,000 clones, nearly 90% of them detected once, and 3.5% to 4.5% sits in the top ten. These data are taken from a study of blood T cell repertoires in COVID-19. Study-wide background: Specimens from acute and convalescent COVID-19 originated in the United States, Italy and Spain.

The cohort comprised adults aged about 18 to 100 years residing in under 25 US areas. Sequenced input: PBMCs or T cells enriched from blood (not recorded which). This receptor was obtained from a woman younger than 30 with acute COVID-19. V is TRBV7-2 and J is TRBJ2-2, with D possibly being TRBD2 (5 bases). CDR3 sequence: CASSLGTGTTGELFF. DNA for the CDR3: TGTGCCAGCAGCTTAGGTACGGGAACGACCGGGGAGCTGTTTTTT.